This T cell receptor beta chain was profiled in a study of regulatory T cells in long-lasting Graves disease. Looking at the study overall: Persistent Graves' disease meant over 5 years of antithyroid drugs with positive TSH receptor antibodies.

Looked up from germline, CDR1 is SNHLY and CDR2 is FYNNEI. V lost 4 bases and J lost 7; bases outside the gene matches: 4. The CDR3 covers 13 residues. This clonotype was recorded at least ten times. No antigen is known for it. Overall study results and limits: The persistent group shared fewer than 3,500 public clonotypes, more than the 950 to 1,000 shared by new patients.

HTBI primers from iRepertoire and Arm-PCR of CDR3 regions yielded the TCR beta libraries. TCRdb reprocessed the multiplex PCR reads with MiXCR, giving one entry per CDR3 protein. In the table there are 400,000 to 500,000 distinct CDR3 sequences, around 23% of which are singletons. The time point: persistent/refractory GD, antithyroid drugs over 5 years with positive TRAb. From RNA extracted from PBMCs, the TCR library was made. The TCR originated in a female donor with Graves disease. The rearrangement uses TRBV2 and TRBJ2-7; TRBD2 matches 10 bases. The material was peripheral blood mononuclear cells (PBMCs), obtained when the disease was refractory, from a patient treated with antithyroid drugs. CDR3 loop: CASSGGLASEQYF. In DNA, the CDR3 is TGTGCCAGCAGTGGGGGACTAGCGAGTGAGCAGTACTTC.